This T cell receptor beta chain came from a study of cytomegalovirus exposure and HLA in healthy donors. Study-level information: Findings of an earlier analysis included roughly 110 million unique TCR beta sequences from roughly 200 million T cells. Early released data comprised around 80 million unique TCRs from HLA-typed donors.

Per the germline V gene, CDR1 is LNHDA and CDR2 is SQIVND (reference sequence). This CDR3 has 13 amino acids. V lost 7 bases and J 8 bases, leaving 17 bases between the germline ends. The PCR contained 60 Vbeta and 13 Jbeta primers. The table came from immunoSEQ multiplex PCR; TCRdb's copy has only in-frame clones and leaves some out. Of over 150,000 clones in the sample, approximately 80% were seen once. This clone was seen only a few times. Source material: PBMCs. The J gene is TRBJ1-2, the V gene TRBV19; D might be TRBD1 (6 bases). This sequence originates from a woman aged 40 to 49 in good health and CMV-seropositive. DNA for the CDR3: TGTGCCAGTACCCTGGGGGCAGCTCTGGGCTACACCTTC. This encodes CASTLGAALGYTF.